These T cell receptor beta chains were read from a single sample in a study of shared clonotypes between healthy human individuals. Sequencing was performed with immunoSEQ multiplex PCR; in TCRdb, only in-frame clones are kept and a portion is missing. Seen here are about 2.4 million clones, 93% observed once, and the top ten hold 0.36%. Sequences were obtained from naive CD4+ T cells from PBMCs. The receptors shown here come from a man aged 18 to 29 in good health. Some clones in this sample may be carry-over from other donors' samples. Each CDR3 is given without its conserved first and last residue. Some rows have no size entry. The others give once, few or many, or a class for an expanded clone.

clone size,V gene,CDR3 protein
once,TRBV11-3,ASSLGQGFSGELF
.,TRBV6-1,ASSEGDTQY
.,TRBV5-5,ASSSHPGQPNTEAF
.,TRBV27,ASSFHPDRGEQY
once,TRBV7-6,ASSLAGGTYEQY
.,TRBV28,ASRRAGTSSLHEQF
.,TRBV28,ASSLSGTGFLYGYT
.,TRBV20-1,SASGAETQY
once,TRBV28,ASSLWSLVGSSGNTIY
.,TRBV19,ASRPPGAGKETQY
.,TRBV4-1,ASSQDRGTTSRSSYNSPLH
.,TRBV7-2,ASSLVGASYGYT
.,TRBV28,ASSLVFMDSNQPQH
.,TRBV29-1,SVVPGLATHEQY
.,TRBV28,ASSDTGPRAPTDTQY
.,TRBV5-1,ASSLEPSLYEQY
.,TRBV28,ASSPQGGSYGYT
.,TRBV14,ASSQVGSSRQVATGEGSYEQY
once,TRBV28,ASRSGTGLYEQY
.,TRBV5-1,ASRPVGQETQY
.,TRBV9,ASSVEFYRDTNTGELF
.,TRBV28,ASSIKGTVRTEAF
.,TRBV7-8,ASSSRFPNYGYT
.,TRBV6-1,ASSEVQPQH
.,TRBV7-9,ASSSGTYNEQF